The rows below give T cell receptor beta chains drawn from one sample of a study of breast tumors, draining lymph nodes, adjacent tissues. From the multiplex PCR reads, TCRdb called clonotypes with MiXCR, one entry per CDR3 protein. The sample yields about 230,000 distinct CDR3 sequences, approximately 30% seen once. Sequencing used axillary lymph node tissue. The receptors stem from a female donor with breast cancer. Some clones in this sample may be carry-over from other donors' samples. The CDR3 runs from the conserved cysteine through the conserved F or W. A D gene is named only where the DNA matches it firmly. Expanded clones get a size class; other rows say once, few or many, or leave the size out.

j_gene	d_gene	abundance	v_gene	CDR3nt	CDR3aa
TRBJ2-1	NA	once	TRBV5-8	TGTGCCAGCAGCCTTAAGGCAGGGAATGAGCAGTTCTTC	CASSLKAGNEQFF
TRBJ1-2	NA	NA	TRBV20-1	TGCAGTGCAACTGACAATTACTATGGCTACACCTTC	CSATDNYYGYTF
TRBJ1-5	NA	many	TRBV3-1	TGTGCCAGCAGCCAAGATTCCGCAGGGAATCAGCCCCAGCATTTT	CASSQDSAGNQPQHF
TRBJ2-6	NA	many	TRBV13	TGTGCCAGCAGCTTAAGATTCTCTGGGGCCAACGTCCTGACTTTC	CASSLRFSGANVLTF
TRBJ1-4	TRBD1	once	TRBV20-1	TGCAGTGCACCACAGGGGGCGGGACCGCCTGAAAAACTGTTTTTT	CSAPQGAGPPEKLFF
TRBJ2-7	TRBD2	NA	TRBV5-1	TGCGCCAGCAGCAAGGGACTAGGGGGAGTGGAAAGCGAGCAGTACTTC	CASSKGLGGVESEQYF
TRBJ1-5	NA	many	TRBV14	TGTGCCAGCAGCCGTGGGGGCAATCAGCCCCAGCATTTT	CASSRGGNQPQHF
TRBJ2-4	NA	many	TRBV15	TGTGCCACCAGCAGTAGCGGTGGCAAAAACATTCAGTACTTC	CATSSSGGKNIQYF
TRBJ2-7	TRBD2	few	TRBV10-1	TGCGCCAGCACCTCTCTAGCGGGCTCCTACGAGCAGTACTTC	CASTSLAGSYEQYF
TRBJ2-1	NA	many	TRBV6-6	TGTGCCAGCAGTCTAGAGACTAGTATGGATGAGCAGTTCTTC	CASSLETSMDEQFF
TRBJ2-1	TRBD2	many	TRBV24-1	TGTGCCATCAAGAGACTAGCGGGAGTAAATGAGCAGTTCTTC	CAIKRLAGVNEQFF
TRBJ2-3	NA	many	TRBV4-3	TGCGCCAGCAGCCAAGATTGGGGGGTCGGCACAGATACGCAGTATTTT	CASSQDWGVGTDTQYF
TRBJ1-3	NA	many	TRBV7-3	TGTGCCAGCAGCCTCGACAGGGGAAACACCATATATTTT	CASSLDRGNTIYF
TRBJ2-1	TRBD1	NA	TRBV5-1	TGCGCCAGCAGGTCGACAGGGATGTACAATGAGCAGTTCTTC	CASRSTGMYNEQFF
TRBJ1-4	NA	many	TRBV4-1	TGCGCCAGCAGCCCGAAGAGGGGGAGGGAAAAACTGTTTTTT	CASSPKRGREKLFF
TRBJ1-1	NA	many	TRBV7-8	TGTGCCAGCAGCTTAGGGGCAGGCTTGGGGAACACTGAAGCTTTCTTT	CASSLGAGLGNTEAFF
TRBJ2-7	TRBD1	NA	TRBV5-1	TGCGCCAGCAGCCGGACAGGGAAGAACGAGCAGTGCTTC	CASSRTGKNEQCF
TRBJ2-2	TRBD2	NA	TRBV14	TGTGCCAGCAGCCAAGAGATCATAGGGCTAGCGGGAGAGTTTAGTAGCACCGGGGAGCTGTTTTTT	CASSQEIIGLAGEFSSTGELFF
TRBJ2-7	TRBD2	NA	TRBV12-3/TRBV12-4	TGTGCCAGCAGCTCAAGCGGGAGTCACCCCTACGAGCAGTACTTC	CASSSSGSHPYEQYF
TRBJ2-1	NA	many	TRBV5-1	TGCGCCAGCAGCTTGCGGGATGACTACAATGAGCAGTTCTTC	CASSLRDDYNEQFF
TRBJ2-6	NA	many	TRBV9	TGTGCCAGCAGCGTAGGCGGGGCCAACGTCCTGACTTTC	CASSVGGANVLTF
TRBJ2-7	TRBD1	many	TRBV19	TGTGCCAGTAGTCCGAGGACAGGGAGCTACGAGCAGTACTTC	CASSPRTGSYEQYF
TRBJ2-5	NA	NA	TRBV20-1	TGCAGTGCTAGAGAGGCTGGGCAGGGTAGCCAAGAGACCCAGTACTTC	CSAREAGQGSQETQYF
TRBJ2-1	TRBD2	NA	TRBV29-1	TGCAGCGCCCTAGCGGGAGGGTTTCAATACTTC	CSALAGGFQYF
TRBJ2-1	NA	many	TRBV5-1	TGCGCCAGCAGCTTGGAAATGTGGGCCGACAATGAGCAGTTCTTC	CASSLEMWADNEQFF
TRBJ2-7	NA	few	TRBV5-6	TGTGCCAGCAGCTTGCGGGCAGCCACCTACGAGCAGTACTTC	CASSLRAATYEQYF
TRBJ1-1	NA	NA	TRBV19	TGTGCCAGTGGTAAAGTTGGGGCGAACACTGAAGCTTTCTTT	CASGKVGANTEAFF
TRBJ2-2	TRBD2	many	TRBV6-6	TGTGCCAGCAGCGAGACTAGCGGGAGGATTATGAACACCGGGGAGCTGTTTTTT	CASSETSGRIMNTGELFF
TRBJ2-1	TRBD2	many	TRBV5-1	TGCGCCAGCAGCATAACTAGCGGGGAGTACAATGAGCAGTTCTTC	CASSITSGEYNEQFF
TRBJ2-3	TRBD1	many	TRBV19	TGTGCCAGTAGCTCAACACAGGGGGCAACCACAGATACGCAGTATTTT	CASSSTQGATTDTQYF
TRBJ2-7	NA	few	TRBV6-2/TRBV6-3	TGTGCCAGCAGTCTTCCGGAGTTTGGGCAGTACTTC	CASSLPEFGQYF
TRBJ2-5	TRBD2	many	TRBV7-2	TGTGCCAGCAGCTTCGGGACTAGCCCTCGTACCCAGTACTTC	CASSFGTSPRTQYF
TRBJ2-3	TRBD2	many	TRBV4-2	TGTGCCAGCAGCCCTAGAGCGGGAGTAGTGACAGATACGCAGTATTTT	CASSPRAGVVTDTQYF
TRBJ2-1	TRBD2	many	TRBV20-1	TGCAGTGCCAGATTGACTAGCGGGAGTAGCTCCTACAATGAGCAGTTCTTC	CSARLTSGSSSYNEQFF
TRBJ1-1	NA	few	TRBV25-1	TGTGCCAGCTCACCACGCGGGAACACTGAAGCTTTCTTT	CASSPRGNTEAFF
TRBJ2-3	NA	many	TRBV5-6	TGTGCCAGCAACCGTTGGGGGGCAGATACGCAGTATTTT	CASNRWGADTQYF
TRBJ2-1	TRBD2	many	TRBV11-2	TGTGCCACCCGCAAAGGGACTAGCTACAATGAGCAGTTCTTC	CATRKGTSYNEQFF
TRBJ2-7	TRBD2	many	TRBV5-4	TGTGCCAGCAGCCAGAGCGGGGGAGGGACTAACTACGAGCAGTACTTC	CASSQSGGGTNYEQYF
TRBJ1-2	NA	many	TRBV30	TGTGCCTGGAGCCCAGGGAGCTATGGCTACACCTTC	CAWSPGSYGYTF
TRBJ2-5	NA	many	TRBV6-4	TGTGCCAGCGTGGGGGGGGCAGGGAGTCTCCAAGAGACCCAGTACTTC	CASVGGAGSLQETQYF
TRBJ2-5	NA	many	TRBV6-1	TGTGCCAGCAGTGAAGCATCGGACGGCGAGACCCAGTACTTC	CASSEASDGETQYF
TRBJ1-2	NA	NA	TRBV20-1	TGCAGTGCTAGAGTCGGGACTAGCGGGGACGGAGGGGATAACTATGGCTACACCTTC	CSARVGTSGDGGDNYGYTF
TRBJ1-5	TRBD1	many	TRBV30	TGTGCCCGGAGGGACAGAAGCAATCAGCCCCAGCATTTT	CARRDRSNQPQHF
TRBJ2-4	NA	many	TRBV2	TGTGCCAGCAGTGAAGCGCTTAGGGAGGCCAAAAACATTCAGTACTTC	CASSEALREAKNIQYF
TRBJ2-5	NA	NA	TRBV3-1	TGTGCCAGCAGCTTATGGGACCCAACCGAAGAGACCCAGTACTTC	CASSLWDPTEETQYF